This passage covers 12 T cell receptor beta chains from one sample sequenced in a study of beta chain features in type 1 diabetes. Sequencing targeted expressed TCRB transcripts, as all isolated RNA had been reverse transcribed. Assay: immunoSEQ multiplex PCR; the TCRdb copy retains only in-frame clones and omits some. Counted here are 350,000 to 450,000 clones, around 14% occurring once; the ten biggest clones make up roughly 0.038%. The material sequenced was naive CD4+ T cells from blood. These receptors all stem from a man aged 25 to 45 in good health.

The rearrangement joins TRBV4-2 to TRBJ2-1; 14 nucleotides match TRBD2. CDR1 is LGHNA and CDR2 is YNFKEQ in the germline V gene. The length of the CDR3 is 20 residues. The V segment lost 4 bases and the J segment 6 bases; nucleotides outside the gene matches: 17. In DNA form, the CDR3 reads TGTGCCAGCAGCCGAGAACCGGGACTAGCGGGAGTGAGGTACATCAATGAGCAGTTCTTC. Its protein product is CASSREPGLAGVRYINEQFF.

This clone came up a few times. This chain uses TRBV5-1 with TRBJ2-3, with 7 bases that match TRBD1. V lost 4 bases to trimming and J lost 5 bases; unmatched junction nucleotides: 10. The V gene's germline CDR1 is SGHRS and CDR2 YFSETQ. This CDR3 contains 15 residues. The CDR3 loop is CASSLGRAGGDTQYF. CDR3 DNA sequence: TGCGCCAGCAGCCTCGGACGAGCAGGGGGAGATACGCAGTATTTT.

This clone was counted a few times. The chain links TRBV5-4 to TRBJ2-3; a possible D gene is TRBD1 (5 bases). CDR1 is SGHNT and CDR2 is YYREEE in the germline V gene (reference sequence). The CDR3 spans 14 residues. With 3 bases removed from V and 4 bases from J, the gap between germline ends came to 12 bases. The CDR3 reads CASSSKGVSDTQYF. The CDR3 nucleotides read TGTGCCAGCAGCTCGAAAGGGGTTTCAGATACGCAGTATTTT.

The chain combines TRBV5-1 with TRBJ2-1; D may be TRBD1 (6 bases). V dropped 3 bases and J dropped 4 bases, with 17 bases sitting between them. Germline lookup yields CDR1 SGHRS and CDR2 YFSETQ. The CDR3 length is 16 residues. Here the CDR3 reads CASSSRGQQLYNEQFF. CDR3 bases: TGCGCCAGCAGCTCCCGTGGACAGCAGCTGTACAATGAGCAGTTCTTC.

The chain has TRBV29-1 and TRBJ2-7, with D tentatively TRBD2 (6 bases). V was shortened by 4 bases and J by 0 bases, with 16 bases between the two germline ends. Looked up from germline, CDR1 is SQVTM and CDR2 is ANQGSEA. This CDR3 has 15 amino acids. Here the CDR3 reads CSVGSQGLRSYEQYF. The CDR3 region has the DNA TGCAGCGTTGGTTCCCAGGGACTCCGCTCCTACGAGCAGTACTTC.

CDR3 nucleotides: TGTGCCAGCAGCTTTTCAGGGACAATCCACGAGCAGTACGTC. It specifies CASSFSGTIHEQYV. The rearrangement uses TRBV7-2 and TRBJ2-7; D possibly corresponds to TRBD1 (6 bases). Trimming removed 3 bases at V and 5 bases at J, with 14 bases between. Germline CDR1 SGHTA, CDR2 FQGNSA. The CDR3 contains 14 residues.

The rearrangement joins TRBV6-1 to TRBJ2-1; no clear D. CDR1 is MNHNS, CDR2 SASEGT, per germline. V lost 5 bases, J lost 6 bases, and 11 bases lay in between. The length of the CDR3 is 13 residues. Here the CDR3 DNA reads TGTGCCAGCAGTCAAATGTCAATCAATGAGCAGTTCTTC. Encoded protein: CASSQMSINEQFF.

CDR3 loop: CASSYIRARENIQYF. The CDR3 region has the DNA TGTGCCAGCAGTTATATCCGGGCGCGGGAAAACATTCAGTACTTC. This rearrangement joins TRBV6-6 to TRBJ2-4; weak D call: TRBD2 (5 bases). V was clipped by 3 bases and J by 5 bases, with 14 bases between them. The V gene's germline CDR1 is MNHNY and CDR2 SVGAGI (reference sequence). The CDR3 is 15 amino acids.

The chain joins TRBV6-1 to TRBJ1-2, with 7 bases matching TRBD1. Germline V gene lookup returns CDR1 MNHNS and CDR2 SASEGT. The CDR3 has 12 amino acids. Losses at the gene ends were 8 bases for V and 4 bases for J; bases not matched to a gene: 4. CDR3 loop: CASGKGAYGYTF. The CDR3 nucleotides read TGTGCCAGCGGAAAGGGGGCCTATGGCTACACCTTC.

The genes are TRBV7-6 and TRBJ1-1; D uncertain. CDR3 length equals 13 residues. The ends were cut back, 6 bases at V and 1 base at J, with 9 bases in the middle. Germline-derived CDR1 and CDR2 are SGHVS and FNYEAQ. CDR3 DNA sequence: TGTGCCAGCAGAAACGAGCGGAACACTGAAGCTTTCTTT. Its protein is CASRNERNTEAFF.

The chain uses TRBV5-4 and TRBJ1-1; D call uncertain. Germline assignment: CDR1 SGHNT and CDR2 YYREEE (reference sequence). This CDR3 is 15 amino acids long. The ends were cut back, 6 bases at V and 3 bases at J, with 18 bases in the middle. The CDR3 DNA reads TGTGCCAGCAACACTGGAGGGAGAGGTCACACTGAAGCTTTCTTT. The encoded protein is CASNTGGRGHTEAFF.

In its sample, this clone was seen a few times. The sample has other DNA sequences that encode this CDR3 too. V is TRBV7-2 and J is TRBJ2-3, with D unclear. The V gene's germline CDR1 is SGHTA and CDR2 FQGNSA. Trimming pared 1 base from V and 6 bases from J, leaving 5 bases between. The CDR3 spans 12 residues. The CDR3 region has the DNA TGTGCCAGCAGCTTAGACCTGGATACGCAGTATTTT. This gives the protein CASSLDLDTQYF.